The sequence of this T cell receptor (beta chain) was determined in a study of graft-versus-host responses after intestinal transplantation. In the study overall: Each patient got anti-thymocyte globulin induction, then tacrolimus and steroids for about 3 years. Study conclusions and caveats: Early HvG declines after transplant were associated with peak circulating GvH clone levels. Researchers found GvH clones in recipient marrow, and some showed up first in ileum or blood. Allograft clonal ratios (graft-versus-host to host-versus-graft) were high in patients who had graft-donor T cell macrochimerism.

The CDR3 length is 15 residues. Germline V gives CDR1 MDHEN, CDR2 SYDVKM. The trim removed 4 bases at V and 3 bases at J, leaving 4 bases unmatched. A word on this clone: Antigen unknown.

The assay was immunoSEQ multiplex PCR, and TCRdb's table has in-frame clones only and misses some. The sample records over 45,000 clones, 89% being singletons. This receptor was obtained from a human donor who was the organ donor for an intestinal transplant. The sequences come from unstimulated CD4+ T cells sorted from spleen or lymph node cells, collected before transplant. The J gene is TRBJ1-3, the V gene TRBV28; 9 bases are shared with TRBD1. The DNA for the CDR3 is TGTGCCAGCAGTTCTACAGGGGGCTTTGGAAACACCATATATTTT. The encoded protein is CASSSTGGFGNTIYF.